This entry lists 28 T cell receptor beta chains sequenced from one sample in a study of shared clonotypes between healthy human individuals. Assay used: immunoSEQ multiplex PCR; TCRdb lists only in-frame clones, some missing. The sample contains some 2,000,000 clones, around 95% of which appear only once. Input material: naive CD4+ T cells sorted from blood. Subset reported: CD45RA+ positively selected. The receptors were sampled from a man younger than 35 in good health.

This clone has a single count. V gene TRBV2 combines with J gene TRBJ2-7; D is unresolved. The CDR3 length is 13 residues. V lost 2 bases and J lost 7, with 12 bases in between. Germline CDR1 is SNHLY and CDR2 is FYNNEI. This chain's CDR3 is CASSESRSWEQYF. Here the CDR3 DNA reads TGTGCCAGCAGTGAAAGCAGGAGCTGGGAGCAGTACTTC.

The rearrangement joins TRBV28 to TRBJ2-2, with D maybe TRBD1 (6 bases). V lost 11 bases and J 4 bases, leaving 11 bases between the germline ends. CDR3 size: 12 residues. From germline, CDR1 is MDHEN and CDR2 SYDVKM. DNA of the CDR3: TGTGCCGTGGACAGTCCCACCGGGGAGCTGTTTTTT. It is translated as CAVDSPTGELFF.

V gene TRBV5-4 combines with J gene TRBJ2-3, with TRBD2 matching over 10 bases. Germline CDR1 and CDR2: SGHNT and YYREEE (reference sequence). The CDR3 has 16 residues. V gave up 4 bases and J gave up 2 bases; unmatched junction bases: 7. As DNA, the CDR3 is TGTGCCAGCAGCCAGGGGCTAGCGGGGGACACAGATACGCAGTATTTT. It codes for CASSQGLAGDTDTQYF.

The count of this clone is one. This chain links TRBV5-4 with TRBJ2-7; the D is unclear. The CDR3 has 14 residues. Germline V lookup: CDR1 SGHNT, CDR2 YYREEE (reference sequence). The V end lost 4 bases, the J end lost 4 bases, and 15 bases lay between the germline ends. CDR3 sequence: CASSPQMKGYEQYF. The CDR3 DNA is TGTGCCAGCAGCCCGCAGATGAAGGGTTACGAGCAGTACTTC.

The genes are TRBV2 and TRBJ2-5; perhaps TRBD1 as D (5 bases). From germline, CDR1 is SNHLY and CDR2 FYNNEI. Trimming removed 4 bases at V and 13 bases at J, with 10 bases between. The length of the CDR3 is 10 residues. CDR3 in amino acids: CASSGAGWYF. The CDR3 nucleotides read TGTGCCAGCAGTGGGGCAGGGTGGTACTTC. Full variable domain (missing parts from reference TRBV2 and TRBJ2-5): EPEVTQTPSHQVTQMGQEVILRCVPISNHLYFYWYRQILGQKVEFLVSFYNNEISEKSEIFDDQFSVERPDGSNFTLKIRSTKLEDSAMYFCASSGAGWYFGPGTRLLVL.

The chain is built from TRBV28 and TRBJ1-5, with D tentatively TRBD1 (5 bases). From germline, CDR1 is MDHEN and CDR2 SYDVKM. V dropped 7 bases and J dropped 2 bases, with 18 bases sitting between them. The CDR3 has 16 amino acids. In nucleotides, the CDR3 is TGTGCCAGCACGGCAGTCAGGGATGGACGCAATCAGCCCCAGCATTTT. This sequence encodes CASTAVRDGRNQPQHF.

This clone was picked up one time. This chain links TRBV30 with TRBJ1-2; D unclear. Trimming removed 2 bases at V and 4 bases at J, with 17 bases between. The germline V gene has CDR1 GTSNPN and CDR2 SVGIG (reference sequence). The CDR3 has 15 residues. CDR3 in DNA: TGTGCCTGGAGTATCGGACCGCGGAACTTCTATGGCTACACCTTC. Translation gives CAWSIGPRNFYGYTF. Together with reference TRBV30 and TRBJ1-2, the CDR3 gives the full variable domain: SQTIHQWPATLVQPVGSPLSLECTVEGTSNPNLYWYRQAAGRGLQLLFYSVGIGQISSEVPQNLSASRPQDRQFILSSKKLLLSDSGFYLCAWSIGPRNFYGYTFGSGTRLTVV.

The chain uses TRBV9 and TRBJ1-3, with 7 positions matching TRBD1. The junction had 5 bases not matched to a gene; V was cut back by 3 bases and J by 2 bases. The germline CDR1 and CDR2 sequences are SGDLS and YYNGEE. The CDR3 has 15 amino acids. The CDR3 loop is CASSGQTGTGNTIYF. CDR3 nucleotides: TGTGCCAGCAGCGGACAGACAGGGACTGGAAACACCATATATTTT.

The rearrangement uses TRBV9 and TRBJ2-1; TRBD2 matches at 11 bases. The length of the CDR3 is 16 residues. V trimming: 4 bases; J trimming: 4 bases; junction bases outside the gene matches: 7. Germline CDR1 is SGDLS and CDR2 is YYNGEE. This CDR3 is CASSPTGLAAYNEQFF. DNA of the CDR3: TGTGCCAGCAGCCCTACGGGACTAGCGGCTTACAATGAGCAGTTCTTC.

The chain recombines TRBV5-4 with TRBJ2-5; 13 nucleotides line up with TRBD2. V lost 0 bases and J lost 4; bases outside the gene matches: 3. The CDR3 is 16 amino acids. Per the germline V gene, CDR1 is SGHNT and CDR2 is YYREEE (reference sequence). CDR3 sequence reads: CASSLGGTSGIETQYF. The CDR3 DNA is TGTGCCAGCAGCTTGGGCGGGACTAGCGGGATAGAGACCCAGTACTTC.

This rearrangement joins TRBV30 to TRBJ2-5; TRBD2 aligns across 8 bases. The V segment lost 2 bases and the J segment 2 bases; nucleotides outside the gene matches: 10. Germline loops: CDR1 GTSNPN, CDR2 SVGIG (reference sequence). There are 16 residues in the CDR3. For the CDR3, the DNA is TGTGCCTGGAGTCCCACCCGGACTAGCTTACAAGAGACCCAGTACTTC. This translates into CAWSPTRTSLQETQYF.

This chain joins TRBV6-6 and TRBJ2-4, with 10 bases that match TRBD2. The ends lost 5 bases at V and 15 bases at J; junction bases unmatched: 7. This CDR3 region has 12 residues. Germline V gives CDR1 MNHNY, CDR2 SVGAGI (reference sequence). CDR3 bases: TGTGCCAGCAGTGAGACCACTAGCGGGATGTACTTC. Its protein product is CASSETTSGMYF.

The table lists this clone with a few counts. The V and J genes are TRBV11-2 and TRBJ2-7, with D uncertain. The V and J ends lost 5 bases and 6 bases respectively, with 17 bases between them. Per the germline V gene, CDR1 is SGHAT and CDR2 is FQNNGV. The CDR3 totals 14 residues. CDR3 nucleotides: TGTGCCAGCAGCACCGTCGACGGAAGGTTCGAGCAGTACTTC. Amino acid sequence: CASSTVDGRFEQYF.

The gene calls are TRBV5-4 and TRBJ2-7, with 9 bases identical to TRBD1. Germline trimming cut 4 bases from V and 6 bases from J; bases unmatched to any gene: 11. The CDR3 extends over 15 amino acids. Germline V gene sequence: CDR1 SGHNT, CDR2 YYREEE (reference sequence). Here the CDR3 DNA reads TGTGCCAGCAGCCTTGGGGGGGACAGGGACATCGAGCAGTACTTC. Translated, it gives CASSLGGDRDIEQYF. Full variable domain (missing parts from reference TRBV5-4 and TRBJ2-7): ETGVTQSPTHLIKTRGQQVTLRCSSQSGHNTVSWYQQALGQGPQFIFQYYREEENGRGNFPPRFSGLQFPNYSSELNVNALELDDSALYLCASSLGGDRDIEQYFGPGTRLTVT.

CDR3 amino acids: CASSGRGAETQYF. CDR3 sequence (DNA): TGTGCCAGCAGCGGGAGGGGTGCGGAGACCCAGTACTTC. This chain uses TRBV5-8 with TRBJ2-5; 7 bases are shared with TRBD2. Germline-derived CDR1 and CDR2 are SGHTS and YDEGEE. The V and J ends lost 4 bases and 5 bases, in that order; junction bases with no gene match: 5. The CDR3 has 13 amino acids.

The chain employs TRBV6-5 and TRBJ2-1; 10 nucleotides align to TRBD2. The CDR3 length is 15 residues. The V gene's germline CDR1 is MNHEY and CDR2 SVGAGI. The V segment lost 4 bases and the J segment 3 bases; nucleotides outside the gene matches: 3. The CDR3 spells CASSSLAGDYNEQFF. As DNA, the CDR3 is TGTGCCAGCAGTTCTCTAGCGGGGGACTACAATGAGCAGTTCTTC.

This chain connects TRBV5-1 to TRBJ2-7; 12 bases align to TRBD1. Per the germline V gene, CDR1 is SGHRS and CDR2 is YFSETQ. V trimming: 0 bases; J trimming: 5 bases; junction bases outside the gene matches: 3. CDR3 length equals 15 residues. The CDR3 loop reads CASSLGGTGGHEQYF. The CDR3 coding sequence is TGCGCCAGCAGCTTGGGCGGGACAGGGGGCCACGAGCAGTACTTC.

The chain uses TRBV4-2 and TRBJ2-7; TRBD2 matches at 9 bases. V was clipped by 4 bases and J by 4 bases; unmatched bases: 14. The CDR3 runs to 17 residues. From germline, CDR1 is LGHNA and CDR2 YNFKEQ. CDR3 residues: CASSPNPGGGVGYEQYF. The CDR3, as DNA: TGTGCCAGCAGCCCTAACCCCGGCGGGGGGGTAGGTTACGAGCAGTACTTC.

V gene TRBV5-1 combines with J gene TRBJ1-1, with D possibly matching TRBD1 (6 bases). Germline V gene sequence: CDR1 SGHRS, CDR2 YFSETQ. Trimming removed 5 bases from V and 0 bases from J, with 11 bases in between. The CDR3 loop spans 14 amino acids. The CDR3, as DNA: TGCGCCAGCAGACCGGACAGCGTGAACACTGAAGCTTTCTTT. Its translation: CASRPDSVNTEAFF.

CDR3: CASMSGGDWWEQYF. The DNA for the CDR3 is TGTGCCAGCATGTCGGGGGGCGATTGGTGGGAGCAGTACTTC. The chain carries TRBV28 and TRBJ2-7, with D possibly matching TRBD2 (7 bases). Germline CDR1 reads MDHEN; CDR2 reads SYDVKM. Trimming took 7 bases from V and 7 from J, leaving 20 bases between them. The CDR3 extends over 14 amino acids.

This chain connects TRBV10-3 to TRBJ2-7; 7 positions match TRBD1. Per the germline V gene, CDR1 is ENHRY and CDR2 is SYGVKD. The CDR3 contains 13 residues. V was pared by 9 bases and J by 2 bases, with 7 bases of the junction left unmatched. The CDR3 region is CAIGQGDAYEQYF. The CDR3 coding sequence is TGTGCCATTGGCCAGGGGGACGCCTACGAGCAGTACTTC.

This sequence joins TRBV11-2 and TRBJ2-7, with TRBD2 as a possible D gene (6 bases). Germline lookup yields CDR1 SGHAT and CDR2 FQNNGV. The CDR3 covers 13 residues. The V end lost 3 bases, the J end lost 3 bases, and 9 bases lay between the germline ends. Here the CDR3 DNA reads TGTGCCAGCAGCTTCGCCGGGAGCTACGAGCAGTACTTC. The encoded protein is CASSFAGSYEQYF.

CDR3 nucleotides: TGTGCCAGCACCCAGGGAGGCACCGGGGAGCTGTTTTTT. Amino acids: CASTQGGTGELFF. The chain is built from TRBV6-1 and TRBJ2-2, with a weak D call TRBD2 (6 bases). CDR1 and CDR2 from the germline V gene are MNHNS and SASEGT. The length of the CDR3 is 13 residues. Trimming left V 7 bases short and J 4 bases short, with 10 bases between.

This rearrangement joins TRBV28 to TRBJ2-7, with TRBD1 identical over 8 bases. V was pared by 3 bases and J by 6 bases, with 7 bases of the junction left unmatched. CDR3 size: 14 residues. Germline CDR1 is MDHEN and CDR2 is SYDVKM. CDR3 region: CASSLQGARSEQYF. CDR3 in DNA: TGTGCCAGCAGTTTGCAGGGGGCGCGATCCGAGCAGTACTTC.

This clone was recorded only once. CDR3 in DNA: TGCGCCAGCAGCCAAGTTAGCGGAGTAGACAATGAGCAGTTCTTC. Its translation is CASSQVSGVDNEQFF. The V gene is TRBV4-1, the J gene TRBJ2-1, with D possibly matching TRBD2 (6 bases). Trimming took 1 base from V and 5 from J, leaving 12 bases between them. The CDR3 contains 15 residues. Germline V gives CDR1 MGHRA, CDR2 YSYEKL.

The genes are TRBV2 and TRBJ1-2, with D perhaps matching TRBD1 (5 bases). The CDR3 extends over 13 amino acids. Trimming shortened V by 8 bases and J by 4 bases, and 14 bases separated the two germline ends. Germline loops: CDR1 SNHLY, CDR2 FYNNEI. DNA of the CDR3: TGTGCCAGCCATGACAGCAATTCCTATGGCTACACCTTC. It yields the protein CASHDSNSYGYTF. The whole variable domain, remainder taken from reference TRBV2 and TRBJ1-2, is EPEVTQTPSHQVTQMGQEVILRCVPISNHLYFYWYRQILGQKVEFLVSFYNNEISEKSEIFDDQFSVERPDGSNFTLKIRSTKLEDSAMYFCASHDSNSYGYTFGSGTRLTVV.

Comments on this clone: This sample includes further DNA sequences coding for the same CDR3. The V call is TRBV6-6, the J call TRBJ2-7; 12 bases align to TRBD2. Germline V gene data show CDR1 as MNHNY and CDR2 as SVGAGI (reference sequence). This CDR3 has 16 residues. V was pared by 2 bases and J by 1 base, with 3 bases of the junction left unmatched. Here the CDR3 reads CASSYRLAGVSYEQYF. CDR3 DNA: TGTGCCAGCAGTTACCGACTAGCGGGAGTATCCTACGAGCAGTACTTC.

The genes are TRBV18 and TRBJ1-6; D is perhaps TRBD1 (5 bases). This CDR3 spans 14 amino acids. The germline V gene encodes CDR1 KGHSH and CDR2 LQKENI. V was pared by 5 bases and J by 7 bases, with 12 bases between. This chain's CDR3 is CASSADIGNSPLHF. As DNA, the CDR3 is TGTGCCAGCTCAGCGGACATAGGGAATTCACCCCTCCACTTT.